This T cell receptor (beta chain) was profiled in a study of vaccination and CD4 T cells after COVID-19. At the level of the study: The interval from dose two to post-vaccine sampling had a median of roughly 70 days, and it ranged from 14 to 241. The cells were exposed to overlapping spike peptides originating from SARS-CoV-2, HCoV-NL63, HCoV-OC43 and HCoV-229E for stimulation.

Notes on this clonotype: As yet, its antigen is unknown.

Sequencing of cultured CD4+ T cell DNA used the Oncomine TCR Beta short-read assay. TCRdb reprocessed the PCR reads via MiXCR and lists one record per CDR3 protein. The sample comprises approximately 10,000 distinct CDR3 sequences, approximately 57% of which are singletons, and roughly 10% rests with the top ten. Deletions cut 3 bases from V and 0 bases from J, with 5 bases between. The CDR3 is made up of 13 amino acids. Germline loops: CDR1 SGHRS, CDR2 YFSETQ. Treatment of the sample: roughly 10-day PBMC culture with coronavirus spike peptide pools or control peptides (ViraFEST assay). The gene calls are TRBV5-1 and TRBJ2-3, with unresolved D. The clonotype was recovered from a human donor who had recovered from COVID-19. The sample comprised CD4+ T cells from blood, cultured in vitro. CDR3 in DNA: TGCGCCAGCAGCTACGAAAGCACAGATACGCAGTATTTT. Its translation: CASSYESTDTQYF. Based on the CDR3 plus reference TRBV5-1 and TRBJ2-3, the full variable domain is KAGVTQTPRYLIKTRGQQVTLSCSPISGHRSVSWYQQTPGQGLQFLFEYFSETQRNKGNFPGRFSGRQFSNSRSEMNVSTLELGDSALYLCASSYESTDTQYFGPGTRLTVL.